A selection of T cell receptor beta chains follows, all from one sample in a study of neoadjuvant anti-PD-1 for oral cavity cancer. The table came from immunoSEQ multiplex PCR; TCRdb's copy has only in-frame clones and leaves some out. This table has 40,000 or so clones, roughly 35% appearing once. Sequencing used tumor tissue, obtained after nivolumab (anti-PD-1) treatment. All receptors come from a person aged 35-79 years with oral cavity squamous cell carcinoma. The CDR3 runs from the conserved cysteine through the conserved F or W. The D gene is left open where the match is weak. The size entry is marked missing in some rows and otherwise reads once, few, many or a size class.

v_call,d_call,clone_size,j_call,cdr3_aa,cdr3_nt
TRBV4-1,NA,many,TRBJ1-1,CASSQATGSTEAFF,TGCGCCAGCAGCCAAGCGACAGGTAGCACTGAAGCTTTCTTT
TRBV15,NA,few,TRBJ2-3,CATSSWITDTQYF,TGTGCCACCAGCTCCTGGATCACAGATACGCAGTATTTT
TRBV5-4,TRBD1,NA,TRBJ2-2,CASSLAGTGVTGELFF,TGTGCCAGCAGCTTGGCCGGGACAGGGGTCACCGGGGAGCTGTTTTTT
TRBV15,NA,few,TRBJ1-1,CATSRDRVNTEAFF,TGTGCCACCAGCAGAGATCGGGTGAACACTGAAGCTTTCTTT
TRBV7-8,NA,few,TRBJ2-5,CASSLQETQYF,TGTGCCAGCAGCTTACAAGAGACCCAGTACTTC
TRBV14,NA,NA,TRBJ2-5,CASSTVGEETQYF,TGTGCCAGCAGCACGGTTGGTGAAGAGACCCAGTACTTC
TRBV11-2,NA,NA,TRBJ2-7,CASSSPAQGMAHEQYF,TGTGCCAGCAGCTCCCCGGCCCAGGGAATGGCCCACGAGCAGTACTTC
TRBV6-1,TRBD2,NA,TRBJ2-1,CASSESSGGYNEQFF,TGTGCCAGCAGTGAATCGAGCGGGGGTTACAATGAGCAGTTCTTC
TRBV5-1,TRBD2,NA,TRBJ2-1,CASRSTSGRALFYEQFF,TGCGCCAGCAGGTCGACTAGCGGGAGGGCCCTTTTTTATGAGCAGTTCTTC
TRBV7-2,NA,NA,TRBJ2-7,CASSDTYVMEQYF,TGTGCCAGCAGCGACACGTACGTTATGGAGCAGTACTTC
TRBV5-4,NA,NA,TRBJ1-2,CASSAGTLNYGYTF,TGTGCCAGCAGCGCCGGGACACTTAACTATGGCTACACCTTC
TRBV7-6,NA,few,TRBJ1-1,CASSGGALNTEAFF,TGTGCCAGCAGCGGCGGGGCGCTGAACACTGAAGCTTTCTTT
TRBV11-2,TRBD1,NA,TRBJ1-2,CASSLGQRFYGYTF,TGTGCCAGCAGCCTGGGACAGCGGTTCTATGGCTACACCTTC
TRBV2,NA,NA,TRBJ2-2,CASSEAGSRAGELFF,TGTGCCAGCAGTGAAGCCGGGAGTAGGGCCGGGGAGCTGTTTTTT
TRBV9,NA,few,TRBJ2-3,CASSQGGGTDTQYF,TGTGCCAGCAGCCAGGGGGGGGGCACAGATACGCAGTATTTT
TRBV5-4,TRBD1,NA,TRBJ2-3,CASSPRGRKDTQYF,TGTGCCAGCAGCCCCAGGGGGCGCAAGGATACGCAGTATTTT
TRBV2,NA,NA,TRBJ1-6,CASGEGTYNSPLHF,TGTGCCAGCGGGGAGGGGACCTATAATTCACCCCTCCACTTT
TRBV13,TRBD1,NA,TRBJ1-2,CASSLAGGNYGYTF,TGTGCCAGCAGCTTAGCAGGGGGAAACTATGGCTACACCTTC
TRBV11-3,NA,few,TRBJ2-1,CASSLEQGSSYNEQFF,TGTGCCAGCAGCTTAGAGCAGGGGAGCTCCTACAATGAGCAGTTCTTC
TRBV11-3,TRBD2,few,TRBJ2-7,CASSLDGVLAGVSYEQYF,TGTGCCAGCAGCTTAGATGGGGTGCTAGCGGGAGTTTCCTACGAGCAGTACTTC
TRBV14,NA,few,TRBJ2-7,CASSQAYEQYF,TGTGCCAGCAGCCAGGCCTACGAGCAGTACTTC